The 14 T cell receptor beta chains in this list originate from one sample, sequenced in a study of OX40 agonist ivuxolimab in advanced cancers. Assay: immunoSEQ multiplex PCR; the TCRdb copy retains only in-frame clones and omits some. This sample has roughly 71,000 clones, with about 88% found just once. The sample here was CD4+ or CD8+ T cells sorted from blood, taken in a trial of the OX40 agonist ivuxolimab. The origin of the receptors is an adult with an advanced solid tumor such as melanoma, head and neck, liver or kidney cancer.

V gene TRBV7-9 combines with J gene TRBJ2-1, with TRBD1 matching over 8 bases. Germline V CDR1 and CDR2: SEHNR, FQNEAQ (reference sequence). The CDR3 has 14 residues. The trim removed 7 bases at V and 10 bases at J, leaving 12 bases unmatched. The CDR3 DNA is TGTGCCAGCACCGGCCAGCAGGGGGCTGAGGAGCAGTTCTTC. Encoded protein: CASTGQQGAEEQFF.

CDR3 sequence reads: CAINTKRQETQYF. The CDR3 DNA is TGTGCCATCAATACTAAGCGGCAAGAGACCCAGTACTTC. This chain connects TRBV10-3 to TRBJ2-5, with D possibly TRBD2 on 5 matching bases. V shed 7 bases and J shed 2 bases, with 11 bases lying between them. This CDR3 has 13 amino acids. Germline-derived CDR1 and CDR2 are ENHRY and SYGVKD.

The chain recombines TRBV6-1 with TRBJ1-4; TRBD1 might be the D (5 bases). Germline CDR1 MNHNS, CDR2 SASEGT. The CDR3 is made up of 13 amino acids. The germline V and J ends were trimmed by 6 bases and 12 bases, with 17 bases remaining between them. The CDR3 sequence is CASRAGDGGELFF. CDR3 DNA: TGTGCCAGCAGGGCAGGAGACGGAGGGGAACTGTTTTTT.

The table lists this clone with a few counts. V is TRBV14 and J is TRBJ1-3, with D unclear. The germline V and J ends were trimmed by 1 base and 7 bases, with 2 bases remaining between them. Germline CDR1 SGHDN, CDR2 FVKESK. The CDR3 is made up of 11 amino acids. The CDR3 here is CASSQANTIYF. CDR3 in DNA: TGTGCCAGCAGCCAAGCCAACACCATATATTTT.

The rearrangement links TRBV29-1 to TRBJ2-7, with TRBD2 as a possible D gene (5 bases). In germline, CDR1 is SQVTM, CDR2 ANQGSEA. The CDR3 has 13 amino acids. V was shortened by 4 bases and J by 3 bases, with 13 bases between the two germline ends. CDR3: CSVAGMGDYEQYF. In DNA, the CDR3 is TGCAGCGTTGCCGGGATGGGTGACTACGAGCAGTACTTC.

Turning to this clone: The junction and the germline gene differ at one end; a read error may be behind it. The V and J genes are TRBV19 and TRBJ2-5; 8 bases agree with TRBD1. There are 14 residues in the CDR3. From germline, CDR1 is LNHDA and CDR2 SQIVND (reference sequence). DNA of the CDR3: TGTGCCACCTCTCAGGACAGGGCCCGGGAGAGCCAGTACTTC. Amino acids: CATSQDRARESQYF.

V gene TRBV7-2 combines with J gene TRBJ2-5; 9 bases are shared with TRBD1. The DNA end favors TRBJ2-7, so the J call may be wrong. The CDR3 loop spans 14 amino acids. Germline V gene lookup returns CDR1 SGHTA and CDR2 FQGNSA. The CDR3 DNA follows: TGTGCCAGCAGCTCGGAGACAGGGGGATACGAGCAGTACTTC. This sequence encodes CASSSETGGYEQYF.

The V gene is TRBV6-5, the J gene TRBJ2-1; 12 bases are a match to TRBD2. CDR3 size: 15 residues. Germline CDR1 MNHEY, CDR2 SVGAGI. Trimming cost V 2 bases and J 5 bases; bases outside gene matches: 1. As DNA, the CDR3 is TGTGCCAGCAGTTACACTAGCGGGGGGAACAATGAGCAGTTCTTC. Its protein is CASSYTSGGNNEQFF.

The chain links TRBV5-4 to TRBJ2-4; D is ambiguous. With 4 bases removed from V and 6 bases from J, the gap between germline ends came to 11 bases. CDR3 length equals 13 residues. Germline V CDR1 and CDR2: SGHNT, YYREEE (reference sequence). In nucleotides, the CDR3 is TGTGCCAGCAGCACGTCCCTCATAAACATTCAGTACTTC. Translating gives CASSTSLINIQYF.

The count of this clone is one. The V call is TRBV10-3, the J call TRBJ1-1; D call uncertain. The V gene's germline CDR1 is ENHRY and CDR2 SYGVKD. The germline V and J ends were trimmed by 4 bases and 3 bases, with 12 bases remaining between them. This CDR3 is built from 14 residues. CDR3 sequence (DNA): TGTGCCATCAGTGTCACGGGGAGGGACACTGAAGCTTTCTTT. Its protein is CAISVTGRDTEAFF.

V is TRBV7-3 and J is TRBJ2-5; a possible D gene is TRBD2 (6 bases). CDR3 size: 15 residues. Between the trimmed V and J ends, which lost 4 bases and 7 bases, there was a span of 19 bases. CDR1 and CDR2 (germline): SGHTA, FQGTGA. CDR3 bases: TGTGCCAGCAGCTCGACCGGGACTCCCGGCGGGACCCAGTACTTC. Translated: CASSSTGTPGGTQYF.

The chain joins TRBV7-9 to TRBJ1-1, with D possibly being TRBD1 (5 bases). Per the germline V gene, CDR1 is SEHNR and CDR2 is FQNEAQ (reference sequence). This CDR3 is 13 amino acids long. Trimming removed 3 bases from V and 5 bases from J, with 10 bases in between. CDR3 region: CASSLQGGTEAFF. CDR3 in DNA: TGTGCCAGCAGCTTGCAGGGAGGTACTGAAGCTTTCTTT.

This rearrangement joins TRBV11-2 to TRBJ2-2; D perhaps matches TRBD1 (6 bases). Germline lookup yields CDR1 SGHAT and CDR2 FQNNGV. This CDR3 spans 15 amino acids. Between the trimmed V and J ends, which lost 5 bases and 1 base, there was a span of 11 bases. The CDR3 nucleotides are TGTGCCAGCAGCCCGCGGACAGTGAACACCGGGGAGCTGTTTTTT. This sequence encodes CASSPRTVNTGELFF.

The rearrangement joins TRBV4-3 to TRBJ2-3; D might be TRBD2 (7 bases). Trimming left V 1 base short and J 4 bases short, with 15 bases between. Germline CDR1 is LGHNA and CDR2 is YSLEER. The CDR3 totals 16 residues. This CDR3 is CASSQAAGGRSDTQYF. For the CDR3, the DNA is TGCGCCAGCAGCCAAGCGGCCGGGGGGCGGTCAGATACGCAGTATTTT.